The rows below give T cell receptor beta chains drawn from one sample of a study of blood T cell repertoires in COVID-19. Clones were sequenced by immunoSEQ multiplex PCR, and TCRdb holds only the in-frame ones, with some missing. The sample consists of 350,000 to 450,000 clones, around 89% of them appearing once. The sample consisted of peripheral blood. Receptors originate from a man aged 35 to 55 with acute or convalescent COVID-19. The CDR3 runs from the conserved cysteine through the conserved F or W.

V gene	CDR3 length	J gene	CDR3 protein
TRBV24-1	17	TRBJ2-3	CATSSSLAGGSTDTQYF
TRBV4-1	15	TRBJ2-2	CASSPGLANTGELFF
TRBV19	14	TRBJ1-4	CASRPRQGAEKLFF
TRBV2	15	TRBJ2-7	CASSEIAGFSYEQYF
TRBV7-9	12	TRBJ1-2	CASSLEGGGYTF
TRBV27	13	TRBJ1-2	CASSWGEDYGYTF
TRBV19	13	TRBJ1-1	CASRPYRNTEAFF
TRBV6-5	15	TRBJ1-1	CASSYATAGDTEAFF
TRBV29-1	11	TRBJ2-3	CSVDSTDTQYF
TRBV3-1/TRBV3-2	14	TRBJ1-2	CASSPDATGVGYTF
TRBV29-1	14	TRBJ1-3	CSADPTGGGNTIYF
TRBV28	15	TRBJ2-2	CASRGTGQGAGELFF
TRBV5-6	16	TRBJ2-2	CASSSYRGGNTGELFF
TRBV9	13	TRBJ1-2	CASSPDSNYGYTF
TRBV18	13	TRBJ2-7	CASSPRQEYEQYF
TRBV11-2	15	TRBJ2-7	CASSSRDILAYEQYF
TRBV7-2	13	TRBJ2-7	CASGSGDLYEQYF
TRBV5-1	15	TRBJ1-1	CASSLAGRVNTEAFF
TRBV30	12	TRBJ1-6	CAWSVIRSPLHF
TRBV6-5	14	TRBJ1-1	CASRGSGRGTEAFF
TRBV15	15	TRBJ1-1	CATSRDRDRATEAFF
TRBV6-5	15	TRBJ1-1	CASSRPNRKNTEAFF
TRBV5-6	15	TRBJ1-3	CASSTMTGSGNTIYF
TRBV27	15	TRBJ2-1	CASSFSGSSYNEQFF
TRBV4-2	19	TRBJ1-5	CASSQEDGTGQYSNQPQHF
TRBV14	18	TRBJ2-2	CASSRDLQGAPNTGELFF
TRBV2	15	TRBJ2-7	CASSELLAGGGEQYF
TRBV9	15	TRBJ2-1	CASSPQGQGFNEQFF
TRBV11-2	13	TRBJ2-1	CASSSAGGNEQFF
TRBV2	14	TRBJ1-6	CASSEGTGASPLHF
TRBV5-1	15	TRBJ2-7	CASSKGVGGSREQYF
TRBV7-9	14	TRBJ1-1	CASSNPTGRGEAFF
TRBV10-3	15	TRBJ1-6	CAISPSQGNNSPLHF
TRBV7-8	12	TRBJ2-7	CASSPLAGEQYF
TRBV18	16	TRBJ2-7	CASSPTAGGGWDEQYF
TRBV18	12	TRBJ2-5	CASSREEGTQYF
TRBV4-2	13	TRBJ2-7	CASSQAREGEQYF
TRBV19	13	TRBJ1-1	CASSIGTGTEAFF
TRBV6-6	15	TRBJ2-4	CASSNHRDPKNIQYF
TRBV7-2	13	TRBJ1-1	CASSFVLATEAFF
TRBV28	15	TRBJ1-2	CASTPIRGRNYGYTF
TRBV9	15	TRBJ1-2	CASSPDGGRDYGYTF
TRBV7-2	16	TRBJ2-7	CASRITSGQISYEQYF
TRBV4-1	14	TRBJ1-5	CASSEVQGPQPQHF
TRBV30	15	TRBJ1-5	CAWGPGTGDHQPQHF
TRBV27	16	TRBJ1-1	CASSLQPTGAGAEAFF
TRBV30	13	TRBJ2-5	CAWSGGTQETQYF
TRBV9	14	TRBJ1-1	CASSVGTANTEAFF
TRBV4-2	16	TRBJ2-7	CASSQLLFGGAYEQYF
TRBV3-1/TRBV3-2	15	TRBJ1-2	CASSQSRDSDYGYTF
TRBV28	16	TRBJ2-7	CASSSPDKTVSYEQYF
TRBV28	12	TRBJ2-3	CSSGRLSDTQYF
TRBV19	12	TRBJ1-2	CASSMRTAGYTF
TRBV28	11	TRBJ2-7	CASSRSREQYF
TRBV27	15	TRBJ1-6	CASTDQGHYNSPLHF
TRBV4-1	11	TRBJ1-1	CASSQLAEAFF
TRBV28	15	TRBJ2-5	CASSLAGGLQETQYF
TRBV28	18	TRBJ1-2	CASSPRSLSGPTNYGYTF
TRBV11-2	15	TRBJ2-7	CASSETPGQFYEQYF
TRBV4-1	15	TRBJ1-1	CASSQAFGVHGEAFF